A selection of T cell receptor beta chains follows, all from one sample in a study of post-analysis software for immune sequencing data. TCRdb fed the PCR reads into MiXCR, producing one record per CDR3 protein. The data contain approximately 690,000 distinct CDR3 sequences, 59% of them singletons. Sequencing was performed on blood. The receptors stem from a girl aged 2 to 9 with multiple sclerosis. CDR3s include the opening cysteine and the closing phenylalanine or tryptophan. A D gene is named only where the DNA matches it firmly. Clone size is given for some rows only: seen once, a few or many times, or a class if the clone is expanded.

D gene: NA
J gene: TRBJ1-2
clone size: NA
V gene: TRBV7-2
CDR3 protein: CASSINYGYTF
CDR3 DNA: TGTGCCAGCAGCATAAACTATGGCTACACCTTC

D gene: NA
J gene: TRBJ2-5
clone size: few
V gene: TRBV11-2
CDR3 protein: CASSLMDRQETQYF
CDR3 DNA: TGTGCCAGCAGCTTAATGGACAGACAAGAGACCCAGTACTTC

D gene: NA
J gene: TRBJ1-1
clone size: NA
V gene: TRBV12-3/TRBV12-4
CDR3 protein: CASSPRDKEDTEAFF
CDR3 DNA: TGTGCCAGCAGTCCCCGGGACAAGGAGGACACTGAAGCTTTCTTT

D gene: TRBD2
J gene: TRBJ2-5
clone size: NA
V gene: TRBV20-1
CDR3 protein: CSATDSSGGALKTQYF
CDR3 DNA: TGCAGTGCCACAGATTCTAGCGGGGGGGCTTTGAAGACCCAGTACTTC

D gene: TRBD2
J gene: TRBJ2-5
clone size: NA
V gene: TRBV20-1
CDR3 protein: CSAEIPGLVTETQYF
CDR3 DNA: TGCAGTGCTGAGATCCCGGGACTAGTCACAGAGACCCAGTACTTC

D gene: TRBD1
J gene: TRBJ2-1
clone size: NA
V gene: TRBV7-2
CDR3 protein: CASSTAQGSYNEQFF
CDR3 DNA: TGTGCCAGCAGCACGGCACAGGGGAGCTACAATGAGCAGTTCTTC

D gene: NA
J gene: TRBJ2-7
clone size: NA
V gene: TRBV3-1
CDR3 protein: CASSQDENSYEQYF
CDR3 DNA: TGTGCCAGCAGCCAAGATGAGAATTCCTACGAGCAGTACTTC

D gene: TRBD1
J gene: TRBJ2-1
clone size: NA
V gene: TRBV11-3
CDR3 protein: CASRQGAQFYNEQFF
CDR3 DNA: TGTGCCAGCCGACAGGGGGCTCAATTCTACAATGAGCAGTTCTTC

D gene: NA
J gene: TRBJ2-1
clone size: NA
V gene: TRBV4-2
CDR3 protein: CASSQELGLLVGHEQFF
CDR3 DNA: TGTGCCAGCAGCCAAGAGTTGGGGCTCCTCGTCGGCCATGAGCAGTTCTTC

D gene: NA
J gene: TRBJ2-3
clone size: NA
V gene: TRBV7-2
CDR3 protein: CASSLGWGPDTQYF
CDR3 DNA: TGTGCCAGCAGCTTAGGGTGGGGTCCAGATACGCAGTATTTT

D gene: TRBD2
J gene: TRBJ2-3
clone size: NA
V gene: TRBV7-2
CDR3 protein: CASSSGLAASTDTQYF
CDR3 DNA: TGTGCCAGCAGCTCGGGACTAGCGGCATCCACAGATACGCAGTATTTT

D gene: TRBD1
J gene: TRBJ2-7
clone size: NA
V gene: TRBV9
CDR3 protein: CASSGHRDRDEQYF
CDR3 DNA: TGTGCCAGCAGCGGACACCGGGACAGGGACGAGCAGTACTTC

D gene: NA
J gene: TRBJ2-1
clone size: NA
V gene: TRBV6-1
CDR3 protein: CASSEKGGVGEQFF
CDR3 DNA: TGTGCCAGCAGTGAAAAAGGGGGGGTGGGCGAGCAGTTCTTC

D gene: NA
J gene: TRBJ2-1
clone size: few
V gene: TRBV7-2
CDR3 protein: CASSLGAPGNEQFF
CDR3 DNA: TGTGCCAGCAGCTTAGGGGCCCCCGGCAATGAGCAGTTCTTC

D gene: NA
J gene: TRBJ2-3
clone size: NA
V gene: TRBV7-3
CDR3 protein: CASSLTSSELTDTQYF
CDR3 DNA: TGTGCCAGCAGCTTAACTTCTAGCGAACTCACAGATACGCAGTATTTT

D gene: NA
J gene: TRBJ1-2
clone size: once
V gene: TRBV7-9
CDR3 protein: CASSFGSGGPPNYGYTF
CDR3 DNA: TGTGCCAGCAGCTTTGGCTCCGGGGGCCCCCCTAACTATGGCTACACCTTC

D gene: TRBD1
J gene: TRBJ1-2
clone size: few
V gene: TRBV5-1
CDR3 protein: CASSPGQGPYYGYTF
CDR3 DNA: TGCGCCAGCAGCCCCGGACAGGGGCCATACTATGGCTACACCTTC

D gene: NA
J gene: TRBJ2-1
clone size: NA
V gene: TRBV10-1
CDR3 protein: CASSESIRRRGSSYNEQFF
CDR3 DNA: TGCGCCAGCAGTGAGTCGATCCGACGTCGGGGAAGCTCCTACAATGAGCAGTTCTTC

D gene: NA
J gene: TRBJ2-1
clone size: NA
V gene: TRBV11-2
CDR3 protein: CASSAPWPYNEQFF
CDR3 DNA: TGTGCCAGCTCGGCCCCCTGGCCCTACAATGAGCAGTTCTTC

D gene: TRBD2
J gene: TRBJ2-1
clone size: NA
V gene: TRBV4-1
CDR3 protein: CASSRGTSGIYNEQFF
CDR3 DNA: TGCGCCAGCAGCCGCGGGACTAGCGGGATCTACAATGAGCAGTTCTTC

D gene: NA
J gene: TRBJ1-2
clone size: NA
V gene: TRBV24-1
CDR3 protein: CAVRTPKRGYGYTF
CDR3 DNA: TGTGCCGTACGGACACCTAAAAGGGGCTATGGCTACACCTTC

D gene: TRBD2
J gene: TRBJ2-1
clone size: NA
V gene: TRBV5-1
CDR3 protein: CASSLVLAGGPDNEQFF
CDR3 DNA: TGCGCCAGCAGCTTGGTTCTAGCGGGAGGGCCTGATAATGAGCAGTTCTTC

D gene: NA
J gene: TRBJ2-1
clone size: once
V gene: TRBV4-3
CDR3 protein: CASSQGSQTYNEQFF
CDR3 DNA: TGCGCCAGCAGCCAAGGGTCGCAGACCTACAATGAGCAGTTCTTC